These 31 T cell receptor beta chains were sequenced from one sample in a study of blood T cell repertoires in COVID-19 (TCRdb year 2020). The library was made by the immunoSEQ multiplex PCR assay. In TCRdb, the immuneACCESS table is reduced to in-frame sequences with V and J assigned. These tables do not hold every clone; where another copy was compared, an unresolved V gene accounts for under half, and the others remain unexplained. The sample table lists 200,000 to 250,000 clones, 88% of them with a count of one. The ten largest clones capture roughly 2.5% of the sample. Input material: peripheral blood. The source of these receptors is an older woman with acute or convalescent COVID-19.

The gene calls are TRBV10-1 and TRBJ1-2, with 7 positions matching TRBD1. Germline-derived CDR1 and CDR2 are WNHNN and SYGVQD (reference sequence). The CDR3 has 13 residues. Trimming at V came to 2 bases and at J to 6 bases, leaving 3 bases not matched to a gene. CDR3 amino acids: CASSESGTDGYTF. In DNA form, the CDR3 reads TGCGCCAGCAGTGAGAGTGGGACAGATGGCTACACCTTC.

This clone appeared once. The chain carries TRBV19 and TRBJ1-3; 9 bases are shared with TRBD1. This CDR3 comprises 15 residues. The V segment lost 7 bases and the J segment 4 bases; nucleotides outside the gene matches: 8. The germline V gene has CDR1 LNHDA and CDR2 SQIVND (reference sequence). The CDR3 sequence: CASNDRGVSGNTIYF. CDR3 bases: TGTGCCAGTAACGACAGGGGGGTCTCAGGAAACACCATATATTTT.

This sequence joins TRBV19 and TRBJ1-5; 8 bases align to TRBD1. Per the germline V gene, CDR1 is LNHDA and CDR2 is SQIVND (reference sequence). The length of the CDR3 is 14 residues. The V gene end was trimmed by 0 bases and the J gene end by 7 bases; junction bases not matched to a gene: 2. For the CDR3, the DNA is TGTGCCAGTAGTATAGACAGGGGGCGGCAGCCCCAGCATTTT. The encoded protein is CASSIDRGRQPQHF.

The chain uses TRBV5-1 and TRBJ1-6, with TRBD1 identical over 9 bases. Germline lookup yields CDR1 SGHRS and CDR2 YFSETQ. V shed 1 base and J 2 bases; nucleotides not matched to a gene: 1. The CDR3 extends over 16 amino acids. The CDR3 is CASSLTGGAYNSPLHF. CDR3 nucleotides: TGCGCCAGCAGCTTGACAGGGGGCGCCTATAATTCACCCCTCCACTTT.

This clone was observed a single time. The chain couples TRBV5-6 to TRBJ1-3; D is possibly TRBD1 (6 bases). V lost 0 bases and J 7 bases, leaving 17 bases between the germline ends. Germline V CDR1 and CDR2: SGHDT, YYEEEE. This CDR3 contains 16 residues. This CDR3 reads CASSLDVWGGRNTIYF. The CDR3, as DNA: TGTGCCAGCAGCTTGGATGTGTGGGGGGGCAGGAACACCATATATTTT.

The chain couples TRBV5-1 to TRBJ2-5; 10 bases agree with TRBD2. CDR1 SGHRS and CDR2 YFSETQ come from the germline V gene. After removal of 4 bases from V and 5 bases from J, the junction contained 8 bases not matched to a gene. The CDR3 is 15 residues long. The DNA of the CDR3 is TGCGCCAGCAGCGAAGCGGGGGGGGACTGGGAGACCCAGTACTTC. Protein: CASSEAGGDWETQYF. Drawing the rest from reference TRBV5-1 and TRBJ2-5, the complete variable domain is KAGVTQTPRYLIKTRGQQVTLSCSPISGHRSVSWYQQTPGQGLQFLFEYFSETQRNKGNFPGRFSGRQFSNSRSEMNVSTLELGDSALYLCASSEAGGDWETQYFGPGTRLLVL.

V and J are TRBV11-2 and TRBJ2-6; TRBD2 matches 8 bases. Germline trimming cut 5 bases from V and 2 bases from J; bases unmatched to any gene: 5. The CDR3 has 16 residues. CDR1 is SGHAT, CDR2 FQNNGV, per germline. The CDR3 is CASSPTGGTGANVLTF. CDR3 DNA: TGTGCCAGCAGCCCAACGGGGGGGACTGGGGCCAACGTCCTGACTTTC.

This rearrangement joins TRBV12-3 or TRBV12-4 to TRBJ2-7, with 7 bases aligning to TRBD1. V trimming: 7 bases; J trimming: 5 bases; junction bases outside the gene matches: 5. This CDR3 region has 12 residues. CDR3 DNA: TGTGCCAGCACCCACAGGGGCCACGAGCAGTACTTC. As protein: CASTHRGHEQYF.

The J gene is TRBJ1-2, the V gene TRBV6-5; 8 bases are shared with TRBD1. Per the germline V gene, CDR1 is MNHEY and CDR2 is SVGAGI. With V trimmed by 6 bases and J by 8 bases, 8 bases remained unmatched. The CDR3 spans 13 residues. CDR3 sequence reads: CASSTGTGGGYTF. Written as DNA, the CDR3 is TGTGCCAGCAGCACCGGCACAGGGGGAGGCTACACCTTC.

The CDR3 DNA reads TGCAGCGGAGGACAGGGGGGGACCCAGTACTTC. This codes for CSGGQGGTQYF. The chain has TRBV29-1 and TRBJ2-5, with TRBD1 identical over 10 bases. J was trimmed by 7 bases and V by 7 bases; bases with no gene match: 3. The CDR3 loop spans 11 amino acids. Germline V gene lookup returns CDR1 SQVTM and CDR2 ANQGSEA.

J is TRBJ1-1 and V is TRBV7-2, with TRBD1 matching 8 bases. The V gene end was trimmed by 6 bases and the J gene end by 0 bases; junction bases not matched to a gene: 3. Germline V gives CDR1 SGHTA, CDR2 FQGNSA. The CDR3 is 14 residues long. For the CDR3, the DNA is TGTGCCAGCAGACTGACAGGGGTGAACACTGAAGCTTTCTTT. It yields the protein CASRLTGVNTEAFF.

V usage is TRBV7-6 and J usage is TRBJ2-1; 13 positions match TRBD2. CDR3 length: 16 amino acids. J gave up 5 bases and V 5 bases, and 6 bases lay outside the gene matches. Germline lookup yields CDR1 SGHVS and CDR2 FNYEAQ. The DNA of the CDR3 is TGTGCCAGCAGCCTGCCAGGACTAGCGGGGGACAATGAGCAGTTCTTC. Protein sequence: CASSLPGLAGDNEQFF.

The chain recombines TRBV28 with TRBJ2-2; a possible D gene is TRBD1 (7 bases). CDR3 length: 14 residues. V lost 11 bases and J lost 3, with 16 bases in between. Germline CDR1 and CDR2: MDHEN and SYDVKM. In DNA, the CDR3 is TGTGCCGGCGCGGGACAGACCTACACCGGGGAGCTGTTTTTT. This gives the protein CAGAGQTYTGELFF.

This clone was recorded only once. V gene TRBV23-1 combines with J gene TRBJ1-4; D perhaps matches TRBD1 (6 bases). TRBV23-1 has ORF status, its function being uncertain. The CDR3 covers 17 residues. V was cut by 6 bases and J by 6 bases, with 23 bases left in between. The DNA for the CDR3 is TGCGCCAGCAGACCGGGACACTCGATAGTGGGGTATGAAAAACTGTTTTTT. Translated: CASRPGHSIVGYEKLFF.

V gene TRBV19 combines with J gene TRBJ1-1, with D unresolved. CDR3 length equals 15 residues. Germline-derived CDR1 and CDR2 are LNHDA and SQIVND (reference sequence). With 3 bases removed from V and 1 base from J, the gap between germline ends came to 12 bases. This CDR3 reads CASSILPQKNTEAFF. The CDR3 DNA reads as TGTGCCAGTAGTATTTTACCCCAGAAGAACACTGAAGCTTTCTTT.

The CDR3: CASSLQLDRARNGYTF. In DNA, the CDR3 is TGTGCCAGCTCACTCCAGCTAGACAGGGCCCGGAATGGCTACACCTTC. The V call is TRBV18, the J call TRBJ1-2; 7 bases are a match to TRBD1. V was clipped by 4 bases and J by 6 bases; unmatched bases: 14. CDR1 is KGHSH, CDR2 LQKENI, per germline. The CDR3 loop spans 16 amino acids.

The chain recombines TRBV27 with TRBJ2-6, with 7 bases identical to TRBD1. V lost 6 bases and J lost 1; bases outside the gene matches: 9. Germline CDR1 MNHEY, CDR2 SMNVEV (reference sequence). CDR3 length: 17 amino acids. CDR3: CASSMDRLISGANVLTF. The CDR3 bases are TGTGCCAGCAGCATGGACAGGCTTATTTCTGGGGCCAACGTCCTGACTTTC.

There are a few counts of this clone. V usage is TRBV9 and J usage is TRBJ1-3, with TRBD1 matching 9 bases. V was pared by 6 bases and J by 0 bases, with 4 bases of the junction left unmatched. The germline V gene has CDR1 SGDLS and CDR2 YYNGEE. The CDR3 length is 15 residues. CDR3 region: CASKGQGSSGNTIYF. CDR3 bases: TGTGCCAGCAAGGGACAGGGAAGCTCTGGAAACACCATATATTTT.

This clone was observed once. V gene TRBV28 combines with J gene TRBJ1-1; 9 positions agree with TRBD1. CDR1 is MDHEN, CDR2 SYDVKM, per germline. The CDR3 runs to 14 residues. V shed 5 bases and J 1 base; nucleotides not matched to a gene: 2. This CDR3 reads CASSPTGGNTEAFF. In nucleotides, the CDR3 is TGTGCCAGCAGTCCGACAGGGGGGAACACTGAAGCTTTCTTT.

This clone showed up just a few times. As DNA, the CDR3 is TGTGCCAGCAGCCGCGGGGGTCAGCAGTTCTTC. Residues: CASSRGGQQFF. V and J are TRBV11-3 and TRBJ2-1; 7 nucleotides align to TRBD2. Trimming took 5 bases from V and 11 from J; bases not matched to a gene: 3. From germline, CDR1 is SGHNT and CDR2 YENEEA. The CDR3 covers 11 residues. Combining the CDR3 with reference TRBV11-3 and TRBJ2-1 gives the whole variable domain EAGVVQSPRYKIIEKKQPVAFWCNPISGHNTLYWYLQNLGQGPELLIRYENEEAVDDSQLPKDRFSAERLKGVDSTLKIQPAELGDSAVYLCASSRGGQQFFGPGTRLTVL.

The chain has TRBV27 and TRBJ2-2, with 11 positions matching TRBD2. The length of the CDR3 is 17 residues. CDR1 and CDR2 from the germline V gene are MNHEY and SMNVEV (reference sequence). Trimming at V came to 4 bases and at J to 6 bases, leaving 10 bases not matched to a gene. CDR3 region: CASSSRLLAGVAGELFF. CDR3 DNA sequence: TGTGCCAGCAGTTCCCGTCTACTAGCGGGAGTGGCCGGGGAGCTGTTTTTT.

This clone was recorded only once. The gene calls are TRBV30 and TRBJ1-2; D not certain. Germline CDR1 GTSNPN, CDR2 SVGIG (reference sequence). The V and J ends lost 3 bases and 8 bases respectively, with 13 bases between them. The CDR3 sequence is 12 residues long. CDR3 sequence (DNA): TGTGCCTGGAGAGCCTGGATGGAGGGCTACACCTTC. Translation gives CAWRAWMEGYTF.

The rearrangement joins TRBV11-1 to TRBJ1-1; TRBD1 matches at 7 bases. The CDR3 runs to 12 residues. With V trimmed by 4 bases and J by 8 bases, 4 bases remained unmatched. Looked up from germline, CDR1 is SGHAT and CDR2 is FQDESV (reference sequence). The CDR3 DNA follows: TGTGCCAGCAGCTATGGACAGGCGGAAGCTTTCTTT. Encoded protein: CASSYGQAEAFF.

The chain carries TRBV7-6 and TRBJ1-5; TRBD1 aligns across 7 bases. CDR1 SGHVS and CDR2 FNYEAQ come from the germline V gene. The CDR3 has 17 residues. Trimming cost V 5 bases and J 0 bases; bases outside gene matches: 10. The CDR3 DNA is TGTGCCAGCAGCCCTCGACAGGGTTGGGATAGCAATCAGCCCCAGCATTTT. Its translation is CASSPRQGWDSNQPQHF.

The rearrangement links TRBV18 to TRBJ1-6; 7 nucleotides match TRBD1. Germline lookup yields CDR1 KGHSH and CDR2 LQKENI. V lost 6 bases and J lost 1; bases outside the gene matches: 6. The CDR3 loop spans 16 amino acids. The chain's CDR3 is CASSETGRSYNSPLHF. CDR3 nucleotide sequence: TGTGCCAGCTCCGAGACAGGGAGATCCTATAATTCACCCCTCCACTTT.

The rearrangement links TRBV28 to TRBJ1-2; possible D gene TRBD1, 6 bases. Trimming left V 7 bases short and J 1 base short, with 13 bases between. CDR3 length: 14 amino acids. Germline lookup yields CDR1 MDHEN and CDR2 SYDVKM. CDR3 protein: CASMGTGFNYGYTF. The CDR3 DNA follows: TGTGCCAGCATGGGAACAGGGTTTAACTATGGCTACACCTTC.

The chain has TRBV7-9 and TRBJ2-1; 12 bases align to TRBD2. The length of the CDR3 is 16 residues. From germline, CDR1 is SEHNR and CDR2 FQNEAQ (reference sequence). Trimming removed 0 bases from V and 9 bases from J; junction bases left unmatched: 6. In DNA form, the CDR3 reads TGTGCCAGCAGCTTAGCCGGGGGACTAGCGGGTTCTGAGCAGTTCTTC. Protein product: CASSLAGGLAGSEQFF. Using reference TRBV7-9 and TRBJ2-1 for the parts outside the CDR3, the full variable domain is DTGVSQNPRHKITKRGQNVTFRCDPISEHNRLYWYRQTLGQGPEFLTYFQNEAQLEKSRLLSDRFSAERPKGSFSTLEIQRTEQGDSAMYLCASSLAGGLAGSEQFFGPGTRLTVL.

The chain uses TRBV5-1 and TRBJ2-2, with 14 bases fitting TRBD2. The germline V gene encodes CDR1 SGHRS and CDR2 YFSETQ. Unmatched junction bases numbered 4, after V lost 5 bases and J lost 1 base. CDR3 size: 17 residues. Here the CDR3 DNA reads TGCGCCAGCAGTCGACTAGCGGGAGGGATGAACACCGGGGAGCTGTTTTTT. This sequence encodes CASSRLAGGMNTGELFF.

V usage is TRBV11-2 and J usage is TRBJ1-2, with D perhaps TRBD1 (6 bases). Germline V gene lookup returns CDR1 SGHAT and CDR2 FQNNGV. With 3 bases removed from V and 2 bases from J, the gap between germline ends came to 13 bases. The CDR3 spans 15 residues. CDR3 region: CASSLRAGANYGYTF. As DNA, the CDR3 is TGTGCCAGCAGCTTGCGGGCAGGGGCCAACTATGGCTACACCTTC.

The V call is TRBV30, the J call TRBJ1-2; 10 bases are shared with TRBD1. The CDR3 runs to 12 residues. Germline lookup yields CDR1 GTSNPN and CDR2 SVGIG (reference sequence). The CDR3 region is CALGQGRGGYTF. DNA of the CDR3: TGTGCTTTGGGACAGGGGAGAGGTGGCTACACCTTC.

The rearrangement joins TRBV20-1 to TRBJ2-7, with 7 bases that match TRBD1. The ends lost 3 bases at V and 5 bases at J; junction bases unmatched: 10. The CDR3 consists of 14 residues. Looked up from germline, CDR1 is DFQATT and CDR2 is SNEGSKA (reference sequence). The chain's CDR3 is CSASTSTGAHEQYF. Here the CDR3 DNA reads TGCAGTGCTAGTACATCCACAGGGGCACACGAGCAGTACTTC.